Each of the 15 T cell receptor beta chains below was sequenced from the same sample in a study of T-cell memory formation after mild COVID-19. Using its own MiXCR run on the 5' RACE reads, TCRdb lists one record per CDR3 protein. Altogether a few hundred thousand distinct CDR3 sequences are present, approximately 15% being singletons, with the ten largest covering around 24%. The sample was PBMCs or a T cell subset sorted from them (not recorded which). The receptors derive from a man between 18 and 29 years old who had mild COVID-19 (a few samples of this study predate the infection). Cell type and time point are not known.

This clonotype has a handful of counts. The chain joins TRBV19 to TRBJ2-2, with TRBD1 identical over 9 bases. V trimming: 7 bases; J trimming: 4 bases; junction bases outside the gene matches: 4. The CDR3 has 14 residues. The germline V gene has CDR1 LNHDA and CDR2 SQIVND (reference sequence). The CDR3 region is CASTGTGITGELFF. As DNA, the CDR3 is TGTGCCAGTACCGGGACAGGGATCACCGGGGAGCTGTTTTTT. The full variable domain, with the rest looked up from reference TRBV19 and TRBJ2-2, is DGGITQSPKYLFRKEGQNVTLSCEQNLNHDAMYWYRQDPGQGLRLIYYSQIVNDFQKGDIAEGYSVSREKKESFPLTVTSAQKNPTAFYLCASTGTGITGELFFGEGSRLTVL.

There are a few counts of this clonotype. The chain joins TRBV20-1 to TRBJ2-7; D may be TRBD1 (5 bases). Germline V CDR1 and CDR2: DFQATT, SNEGSKA (reference sequence). Trimming shortened V by 0 bases and J by 3 bases, and 9 bases separated the two germline ends. This CDR3 has 13 residues. The DNA of the CDR3 is TGCAGTGCTAGAGATCCCGACAGCTACGAGCAGTACTTC. This sequence encodes CSARDPDSYEQYF.

This clonotype was detected many times. The chain employs TRBV5-6 and TRBJ2-3, with D maybe TRBD2 (6 bases). Between the trimmed V and J ends, which lost 3 bases and 1 base, there was a span of 15 bases. The germline V gene encodes CDR1 SGHDT and CDR2 YYEEEE. CDR3 length: 16 residues. The DNA of the CDR3 is TGTGCCAGCAGCTGGGTCATGGGCGGGGGCACAGATACGCAGTATTTT. Protein: CASSWVMGGGTDTQYF.

V gene TRBV9 combines with J gene TRBJ2-3; 8 nucleotides line up with TRBD2. CDR1 and CDR2 (germline): SGDLS, YYNGEE. V trimming: 2 bases; J trimming: 6 bases; junction bases outside the gene matches: 8. The CDR3 extends over 15 amino acids. CDR3 DNA sequence: TGTGCCAGCAGCGTGCTCCCTAGCGGGTGGGATACGCAGTATTTT. It encodes CASSVLPSGWDTQYF.

The chain carries TRBV24-1 and TRBJ1-1; TRBD1 matches at 9 bases. The CDR3 loop spans 14 amino acids. V shed 9 bases, J shed 0 bases, and the junction held 4 bases outside the gene matches. Germline V gives CDR1 KGHDR, CDR2 SFDVKD. This chain's CDR3 is CATRGTGLNTEAFF. The CDR3 coding sequence is TGTGCCACCCGAGGGACAGGGCTGAACACTGAAGCTTTCTTT.

Only a few counts were recorded for this clonotype. The rearrangement links TRBV7-9 to TRBJ2-3, with 9 bases matching TRBD2. The CDR3 covers 18 residues. Germline CDR1 reads SEHNR; CDR2 reads FQNEAQ (reference sequence). V was clipped by 6 bases and J by 5 bases; unmatched bases: 18. CDR3 bases: TGTGCCAGCAGAGCCCCGCCGGGCGGGGGGGCCGAAGAAGATACGCAGTATTTT. Translating it yields CASRAPPGGGAEEDTQYF.

In this sample, this clonotype turned up a few times. The rearrangement joins TRBV12-3 or TRBV12-4 to TRBJ1-2; weak D call: TRBD1 (6 bases). Trimming removed 3 bases at V and 10 bases at J, with 9 bases between. The CDR3 has 11 amino acids. CDR3 nucleotide sequence: TGTGCCAGCAGTTTCGGGGGCGCCTACACCTTC. Amino acids: CASSFGGAYTF.

There are a few counts of this clonotype. The chain uses TRBV7-9 and TRBJ1-2; D is possibly TRBD1 (5 bases). The germline gives CDR1 SEHNR, CDR2 FQNEAQ (reference sequence). This CDR3 region has 15 residues. Between the trimmed V and J ends, which lost 1 base and 5 bases, there was a span of 14 bases. CDR3 residues: CASSLGQNFGYGYTF. The CDR3 DNA reads as TGTGCCAGCAGCTTAGGACAGAACTTTGGGTATGGCTACACCTTC.

In this sample, this clonotype turned up a few times. The chain combines TRBV5-1 with TRBJ2-2, with 7 bases identical to TRBD2. V shed 4 bases, J shed 2 bases, and the junction held 14 bases outside the gene matches. Germline-derived CDR1 and CDR2 are SGHRS and YFSETQ. The CDR3 consists of 18 residues. The CDR3 spells CASSRAGETRINTGELFF. Here the CDR3 DNA reads TGCGCCAGCAGCCGGGCGGGGGAGACGAGAATTAACACCGGGGAGCTGTTTTTT.

This clonotype was detected many times. The rearrangement uses TRBV9 and TRBJ2-3; tentative D call: TRBD2 (6 bases). V was trimmed by 3 bases and J by 5 bases, leaving 25 bases between them. Germline CDR1 SGDLS, CDR2 YYNGEE. The CDR3 covers 18 residues. CDR3 in amino acids: CASSGLPGLKMPGDTQYF. In DNA, the CDR3 is TGTGCCAGCAGCGGCCTCCCTGGACTAAAAATGCCGGGAGATACGCAGTATTTT.

The CDR3 here is CASSPHRDRGFNEQFF. In DNA, the CDR3 is TGTGCCAGCAGCCCACACCGGGACAGGGGATTCAATGAGCAGTTCTTC. The rearrangement links TRBV6-2 or TRBV6-3 to TRBJ2-1, with 10 bases aligning to TRBD1. The CDR3 sequence is 16 residues long. V shed 6 bases, J shed 6 bases, and the junction held 11 bases outside the gene matches. Germline V gene lookup returns CDR1 MNHEY and CDR2 SVGEGT.

This clonotype has only a few counts. CDR3 region: CASGEQETQYF. CDR3 nucleotides: TGTGCCAGCGGTGAACAAGAGACCCAGTACTTC. The chain uses TRBV7-2 and TRBJ2-5; D gene uncertain. CDR3 length: 11 residues. V dropped 8 bases and J dropped 2 bases, with 6 bases sitting between them. From germline, CDR1 is SGHTA and CDR2 FQGNSA.

This clonotype was seen ten or more times. This sequence joins TRBV9 and TRBJ1-2; D call uncertain. The CDR3 loop spans 14 amino acids. The V gene's germline CDR1 is SGDLS and CDR2 YYNGEE. V was cut by 0 bases and J by 3 bases, with 9 bases left in between. This chain's CDR3 is CASSVGVGHYGYTF. Here the CDR3 DNA reads TGTGCCAGCAGCGTAGGCGTCGGCCACTATGGCTACACCTTC.

This rearrangement joins TRBV7-9 to TRBJ2-5; a weak D match, TRBD2 (5 bases). The CDR3 covers 14 residues. V lost 5 bases and J lost 5, with 15 bases in between. The germline CDR1 and CDR2 sequences are SEHNR and FQNEAQ (reference sequence). CDR3 in amino acids: CASSRADLRETQYF. CDR3 nucleotides: TGTGCCAGCAGCCGAGCGGACCTACGGGAGACCCAGTACTTC.

The chain combines TRBV29-1 with TRBJ1-1; a weak D match, TRBD1 (6 bases). V lost 7 bases, J lost 6 bases, and 21 bases lay in between. The germline CDR1 and CDR2 sequences are SQVTM and ANQGSEA. This CDR3 spans 14 amino acids. In DNA form, the CDR3 reads TGCAGCGCAAGTTCAGGGGCCCGAGACGCTGAAGCTTTCTTT. It specifies CSASSGARDAEAFF.